This TCR beta chain was sequenced for a study of CD8 T cells in cerebrospinal fluid in Alzheimer's disease. According to its frequency, this clonotype is large. The CDR3 has 16 amino acids. TCRdb reprocessed the 10x single-cell sequencing reads, with one entry per CDR3 protein and no DNA. This sample's table reports 540 or so distinct CDR3 sequences. The sequence was collected from a human donor with Parkinson's disease. The rearrangement joins TRBV12-3 or TRBV12-4 to TRBJ2-7; the TRBD2 assignment by TCRdb is unverifiable without DNA. Sequencing was performed on cerebrospinal fluid. The CDR3 here is CASSNNPGLAEYEQYF.